The 20 T cell receptor beta chains reported below all come from one sample, sequenced in a study of metastatic and nonmetastatic thyroid tumors. Ahead of thyroid surgery, no patient had received treatment of any kind. TCRdb re-called clones via MiXCR from the PCR reads. The sample consists of 20,000 to 25,000 clones, roughly an eighth of them appearing once. Source material: blood. The receptors derive from a female donor with papillary thyroid cancer or a benign thyroid nodule (not recorded which). Some clones in this sample may be carry-over from other donors' samples.

This clone was picked up many times. The rearrangement uses TRBV7-2 and TRBJ1-5; D unresolved. The CDR3 runs to 15 residues. V lost 4 bases to trimming and J lost 1 base, with 11 bases between them. Germline assignment: CDR1 SGHTA and CDR2 FQGNSA. The CDR3 DNA reads as TGTGCCAGCAGCTCCGATACAGAAAGCAATCAGCCCCAGCATTTT. It yields the protein CASSSDTESNQPQHF.

This clone was counted ten times or more. The chain uses TRBV4-2 and TRBJ2-5; 7 positions agree with TRBD1. Germline CDR1 reads LGHNA; CDR2 reads YNFKEQ. V lost 0 bases, J lost 5 bases, and 6 bases stayed unmatched. There are 15 residues in the CDR3. CDR3 residues: CASSQEGGGRETQYF. The DNA of the CDR3 is TGTGCCAGCAGCCAAGAAGGGGGCGGTCGGGAGACCCAGTACTTC.

The sample holds many counts of this clone. The rearrangement uses TRBV16 and TRBJ2-1; 8 bases are a match to TRBD1. The germline V gene encodes CDR1 KGHSY and CDR2 FQNENV. The CDR3 is made up of 16 amino acids. J gave up 4 bases and V 0 bases, and 5 bases lay outside the gene matches. The CDR3 DNA is TGTGCCAGCAGCCAATCGGGACAGGTTCCATACAATGAGCAGTTCTTC. Translated: CASSQSGQVPYNEQFF.

DNA for the CDR3: TGTGCCAGCAGCTTAAAAAAAGGGATGGAGACCCAGTACTTC. Translating it yields CASSLKKGMETQYF. This chain links TRBV7-2 with TRBJ2-5; D gene ambiguous. V lost 2 bases and J 5 bases, leaving 12 bases between the germline ends. The CDR3 has 14 residues. Germline V gene sequence: CDR1 SGHTA, CDR2 FQGNSA.

This clone was seen ten or more times. V and J are TRBV7-6 and TRBJ1-1, with D possibly TRBD1 on 6 matching bases. Germline CDR1 SGHVS, CDR2 FNYEAQ. V gave up 4 bases and J gave up 3 bases, with 15 bases separating them. The CDR3 length is 15 residues. CDR3 in amino acids: CASSSQQGADTEAFF. Written as DNA, the CDR3 is TGTGCCAGCAGCTCCCAACAGGGAGCGGACACTGAAGCTTTCTTT. The full variable domain, completed using reference TRBV7-6 and TRBJ1-1, is GAGVSQSPRYKVTKRGQDVALRCDPISGHVSLYWYRQALGQGPEFLTYFNYEAQQDKSGLPNDRFSAERPEGSISTLTIQRTEQRDSAMYRCASSSQQGADTEAFFGQGTRLTVV.

There are a few counts of this clone. The chain has TRBV10-2 and TRBJ1-2; D is possibly TRBD1 (5 bases). This CDR3 is built from 16 residues. The V end was cut by 0 bases, the J end by 5 bases, with 16 bases between. Germline values: CDR1 WSHSY, CDR2 SAAADI. The CDR3 protein is CASSESRQGLGYGYTF. Here the CDR3 DNA reads TGCGCCAGCAGTGAGTCGAGGCAGGGCCTTGGGTATGGCTACACCTTC.

This clone was seen at least ten times. This chain links TRBV20-1 with TRBJ1-4, with TRBD1 identical over 8 bases. Germline loops: CDR1 DFQATT, CDR2 SNEGSKA (reference sequence). V dropped 1 base and J dropped 10; count of bases not matched to a gene: 8. This CDR3 is built from 14 residues. This CDR3 reads CSARVAGGLGKLFF. CDR3 bases: TGCAGTGCTAGAGTAGCAGGGGGCTTGGGAAAACTGTTTTTT.

The table lists this clone with a few counts. A read error may be the cause here, since a much bigger clone is one base away. The chain couples TRBV3-1 to TRBJ2-3; TRBD2 matches 9 bases. Trimming at V came to 11 bases and at J to 4 bases, leaving 7 bases not matched to a gene. The CDR3 loop spans 13 amino acids. From germline, CDR1 is LGHDT and CDR2 YNNKEL (reference sequence). CDR3 in amino acids: CAGGRGLADTQYF. CDR3 coding DNA: TGTGCCGGCGGGAGGGGGCTGGCAGATACGCAGTATTTT.

This clone has ten or more counts. The junction departs from germline at one end; a sequencing error may be responsible. This chain connects TRBV12-3 or TRBV12-4 to TRBJ1-1; D call uncertain. The CDR3 has 12 amino acids. The CDR3 protein is CASTAPLDEIAF. Written as DNA, the CDR3 is TGTGCCAGCACCGCCCCCTTGGACGAAATCGCATTT.

This clone was detected ten times or more. V gene TRBV7-2 combines with J gene TRBJ2-1, with TRBD2 matching over 10 bases. CDR3 size: 15 residues. The junction had 2 bases not matched to a gene; V was cut back by 1 base and J by 5 bases. The germline gives CDR1 SGHTA, CDR2 FQGNSA. CDR3 amino acids: CASSLGLAGNNEQFF. The CDR3 bases are TGTGCCAGCAGCTTAGGACTAGCGGGTAACAATGAGCAGTTCTTC.

The chain carries TRBV5-4 and TRBJ2-7; weak D call: TRBD2 (6 bases). Trimming removed 0 bases at V and 0 bases at J, with 10 bases between. Germline V gene data show CDR1 as SGHNT and CDR2 as YYREEE (reference sequence). The length of the CDR3 is 15 residues. In DNA form, the CDR3 reads TGTGCCAGCAGCTTGGGCCAGGGAGGCTCCTACGAGCAGTACTTC. This codes for CASSLGQGGSYEQYF.

This clone was observed many times. The V and J genes are TRBV28 and TRBJ1-5, with D perhaps matching TRBD1 (5 bases). The germline V gene has CDR1 MDHEN and CDR2 SYDVKM. V lost 2 bases and J lost 1, with 9 bases in between. The CDR3 has 15 amino acids. The CDR3 DNA reads as TGTGCCAGCAGTTTACGGGGGAGCAGCAATCAGCCCCAGCATTTT. It codes for CASSLRGSSNQPQHF.

This clone was counted many times. This rearrangement joins TRBV6-5 to TRBJ2-3, with unresolved D. The CDR3 runs to 15 residues. Germline V lookup: CDR1 MNHEY, CDR2 SVGAGI. The V end lost 4 bases, the J end lost 5 bases, and 16 bases lay between the germline ends. The DNA for the CDR3 is TGTGCCAGCAGTTCAGGACGAATAGGCGGAGATACGCAGTATTTT. This gives the protein CASSSGRIGGDTQYF.

This clone was observed a few times. The gene calls are TRBV2 and TRBJ2-7, with 7 positions matching TRBD2. The CDR3 covers 15 residues. Germline assignment: CDR1 SNHLY and CDR2 FYNNEI. Losses at the gene ends were 8 bases for V and 0 bases for J; bases not matched to a gene: 10. The CDR3 DNA reads TGTGCCAGCGGAGGATCCGGGAGGATCTCCTACGAGCAGTACTTC. Translating it yields CASGGSGRISYEQYF.

Points on this clone: This clone may be a read error of a much larger clone one base away. V usage is TRBV7-2 and J usage is TRBJ2-2; D not resolved. This CDR3 spans 13 amino acids. CDR1 and CDR2 from the germline V gene are SGHTA and FQGNSA. V shed 8 bases and J shed 7 bases, with 14 bases lying between them. This CDR3 reads CASGLLEDGELFF. The CDR3 nucleotides read TGTGCCAGCGGCCTCTTAGAGGACGGGGAGCTGTTTTTT.

Ten or more counts support this clone. The V gene is TRBV19, the J gene TRBJ1-2, with no clear D. The V and J ends lost 10 bases and 4 bases respectively, with 19 bases between them. The germline V gene encodes CDR1 LNHDA and CDR2 SQIVND (reference sequence). The length of the CDR3 is 14 residues. The CDR3 spells CATRGPVSTYGYTF. The CDR3 coding sequence is TGTGCCACCCGGGGTCCCGTGAGTACCTATGGCTACACCTTC.

This clone was detected many times. The chain recombines TRBV9 with TRBJ1-5, with 9 bases that match TRBD1. Per the germline V gene, CDR1 is SGDLS and CDR2 is YYNGEE. The V gene end was trimmed by 3 bases and the J gene end by 3 bases; junction bases not matched to a gene: 13. This CDR3 spans 18 amino acids. CDR3 sequence (DNA): TGTGCCAGCAGCGAACCAAACCGGGACAGGGTAGACAATCAGCCCCAGCATTTT. Amino acids: CASSEPNRDRVDNQPQHF.

This clone appeared a single time. This chain connects TRBV20-1 to TRBJ1-2; 9 bases are shared with TRBD1. V lost 5 bases, J lost 4 bases, and 14 bases stayed unmatched. This CDR3 region has 16 residues. The germline V gene has CDR1 DFQATT and CDR2 SNEGSKA (reference sequence). The chain's CDR3 is CSAEPPGQGIPYGYTF. CDR3 DNA: TGCAGTGCTGAACCTCCCGGACAGGGGATACCCTATGGCTACACCTTC.

This clone was seen at least ten times. The chain joins TRBV20-1 to TRBJ2-1, with TRBD1 identical over 9 bases. The CDR3 runs to 14 residues. V trimming: 3 bases; J trimming: 8 bases; junction bases outside the gene matches: 8. Germline CDR1 reads DFQATT; CDR2 reads SNEGSKA (reference sequence). CDR3 region: CSARRGQGYYEQFF. Written as DNA, the CDR3 is TGCAGTGCTAGGCGGGGACAGGGATACTATGAGCAGTTCTTC.

The table lists this clone with many counts. The chain recombines TRBV27 with TRBJ1-1; D gene ambiguous. Trimming left V 3 bases short and J 4 bases short, with 9 bases between. The CDR3 has 13 residues. Germline assignment: CDR1 MNHEY and CDR2 SMNVEV (reference sequence). The chain's CDR3 is CASSLRAGTEAFF. The CDR3 DNA reads TGTGCCAGCAGTTTGAGGGCGGGCACTGAAGCTTTCTTT.